A selection of T cell receptor beta chains follows, all from one sample in a study of T cells in Graves' hyperthyroidism and ophthalmopathy. TCRdb re-analysed the multiplex PCR reads in MiXCR, keeping a single row per CDR3 protein. Of fewer than 300,000 distinct CDR3 sequences listed, about 25% are singletons. Sequences were obtained from blood. The receptors were gathered from a man in his forties with Graves' hyperthyroidism that later progressed to Graves' ophthalmopathy. Both conserved end residues are part of each CDR3. The D gene is left open where the match is weak. Size is omitted from some rows. Given values are once, few, many or a class for expanded clones.

TGTGCTAGTGGTTCACAGGGCGCTTGGGAGCAGTACTTC | CASGSQGAWEQYF | TRBV12-5 | many | TRBJ2-7 | .
TGTGCCAGCAGTTATTACAGAGGAGCTAACTATGGCTACACCTTC | CASSYYRGANYGYTF | TRBV6-5 | many | TRBJ1-2 | .
TGTGCCAGCAGCAAAGCACGGCCTCGGACAGGGCACTACGAGCAGTACTTC | CASSKARPRTGHYEQYF | TRBV28 | many | TRBJ2-7 | TRBD1
TGTGCCAGCAGTCCACAGGGGGCGGTGGCCTTAGGCTACACCTTC | CASSPQGAVALGYTF | TRBV6-1 | few | TRBJ1-2 | TRBD1
TGTGCCAGCAGCTTATACAGGGTGAGCTCCTACGAGCAGTACTTC | CASSLYRVSSYEQYF | TRBV11-2 | many | TRBJ2-7 | .
TGCGCCAGCAGCTTGAGTACCAGCGGGACACTCGAGCAGTACTTC | CASSLSTSGTLEQYF | TRBV5-1 | many | TRBJ2-7 | .
TGTGCCACCAGTGATTTGAGTTCCGTTAGCGGGAGTCTCAACTACGAGCAGTACTTC | CATSDLSSVSGSLNYEQYF | TRBV24-1 | many | TRBJ2-7 | TRBD2
TGCAGCGTTGACAGTTTCCGCACTGAAGCTTTCTTT | CSVDSFRTEAFF | TRBV29-1 | many | TRBJ1-1 | .
TGTGCCATCAGGGGGGGACAGTCCTACGAGCAGTACTTC | CAIRGGQSYEQYF | TRBV10-3 | many | TRBJ2-7 | .
TGCAGCGTTCTGAATTCGAACACTGAAGCTTTCTTT | CSVLNSNTEAFF | TRBV29-1 | . | TRBJ1-1 | .
TGTGCCAGTACCAAGGCAACTAGCGGCTCCTACGAGCAGTACTTC | CASTKATSGSYEQYF | TRBV19 | many | TRBJ2-7 | TRBD2
TGTGCCTGGACCGGGACTAGCGACGGGGAGCTGTTTTTT | CAWTGTSDGELFF | TRBV30 | many | TRBJ2-2 | TRBD2
TGTGCCACCAGTGAAGGTGGGGCGGGAAACTATGGCTACACCTTC | CATSEGGAGNYGYTF | TRBV24-1 | many | TRBJ1-2 | .
TGTGCCAGCAGCTTCTCACGCGTTGCCAGCAATCAGCCCCAGCATTTT | CASSFSRVASNQPQHF | TRBV5-8 | . | TRBJ1-5 | .
TGTGCCAGCAGTCTTCGCTACTCTGGGGCCAACGTCCTGACTTTC | CASSLRYSGANVLTF | TRBV12-3/TRBV12-4 | . | TRBJ2-6 | .
TGTGCCAGCAGCGCCGAGACAGACTATGGCTACACCTTC | CASSAETDYGYTF | TRBV7-8 | . | TRBJ1-2 | .
TGTGCCAGCAGAGACCGCGCGACATTCACTCCCTACGAGCAGTACTTC | CASRDRATFTPYEQYF | TRBV6-2/TRBV6-3 | many | TRBJ2-7 | .
TGCAGCGTTGAAGATTACGGGGCGAACACCGGGGAGCTGTTTTTT | CSVEDYGANTGELFF | TRBV29-1 | many | TRBJ2-2 | .
TGTGCCAGCAGCCTAGATCCAGATATGAACACTGAAGCTTTCTTT | CASSLDPDMNTEAFF | TRBV5-6 | many | TRBJ1-1 | .
TGTGCCAGCAGTGACGCGCAGGTCAAAGCTTTCTTT | CASSDAQVKAFF | TRBV6-1 | . | TRBJ1-1 | .
TGTGCCAGCAGCTTATGGGGGACACAGAACACTGAAGCTTTCTTT | CASSLWGTQNTEAFF | TRBV7-8 | many | TRBJ1-1 | .
TGTGCCAGCAGTCCACAGGGTATCGGTATGAACACTGAAGCTTTCTTT | CASSPQGIGMNTEAFF | TRBV12-3/TRBV12-4 | many | TRBJ1-1 | .
TGTGCCAGCAGCCACCCGGGAGCTTCTTACGAGCAGTACTTC | CASSHPGASYEQYF | TRBV3-1 | many | TRBJ2-7 | .
TGTGCCACCAGTGATTTCAGGTGGGGAGGGCGCTCGCAGCTTTTCTTT | CATSDFRWGGRSQLFF | TRBV24-1 | . | TRBJ1-1 | .
TGTGCCAGCAGGCGGGGGACAGAAAATCAGCCCCAGCATTTT | CASRRGTENQPQHF | TRBV12-3/TRBV12-4 | . | TRBJ1-5 | TRBD1
TGCGCCAGCAGCGGAGGACTAGCGGGAGCCCAAGAGACCCAGTACTTC | CASSGGLAGAQETQYF | TRBV10-2 | many | TRBJ2-5 | TRBD2
TGTGCCAGCAGTTACCTGGCGGGGGCGAATGAAGCTTTCTTT | CASSYLAGANEAFF | TRBV6-5 | . | TRBJ1-1 | .
TGTGCCAGCAGCTTATCTAGTCAGACCCAGTACTTC | CASSLSSQTQYF | TRBV7-8 | many | TRBJ2-5 | .
TGTGCCAGCAGCCTGGGCCCCCAGGGTGATCAGCCCCAGCATTTT | CASSLGPQGDQPQHF | TRBV6-1 | . | TRBJ1-5 | .
TGTGCCACCAGCAGAGAATTTGACAGGATGAACACTGAAGCTTTCTTT | CATSREFDRMNTEAFF | TRBV15 | . | TRBJ1-1 | .
TGTGCCAGCAGTCGAAGAGGTCCTGAAGCTTTCTTT | CASSRRGPEAFF | TRBV12-3/TRBV12-4 | many | TRBJ1-1 | .
TGTGCCAGCAGTGACGACAGTATTCAGCCCCAGCATTTT | CASSDDSIQPQHF | TRBV6-1 | many | TRBJ1-5 | .
TGCAGTGCTAGAGCAGCGGGAGCCACCTACGAGCAGTACTTC | CSARAAGATYEQYF | TRBV20-1 | many | TRBJ2-7 | TRBD2
TGTGCCAGTAGTATGGGCAGGAACTATGGCTACACCTTC | CASSMGRNYGYTF | TRBV19 | few | TRBJ1-2 | .
TGCGCCAGCAGCTTGAAGGACAGGGGGAACACTGAAGCTTTCTTT | CASSLKDRGNTEAFF | TRBV5-1 | many | TRBJ1-1 | TRBD1
TGTGCCAGCAGCCATTGGACAGATACGCAGTATTTT | CASSHWTDTQYF | TRBV11-2 | many | TRBJ2-3 | .
TGTGCCAGCAGTGAGAGCGAAGCCGAGTCCGGGGAGCTGTTTTTT | CASSESEAESGELFF | TRBV2 | many | TRBJ2-2 | .
TGTGCCAGCAGTTTAGGGGATAACACCGGGGAGCTGTTTTTT | CASSLGDNTGELFF | TRBV28 | many | TRBJ2-2 | .
TGTGCCACCAGCAGAGATTTTACGACTGAAGCTTTCTTT | CATSRDFTTEAFF | TRBV15 | many | TRBJ1-1 | .
TGCAGCGCACCCATTACTAGTATCCCAGATACGCAGTATTTT | CSAPITSIPDTQYF | TRBV29-1 | many | TRBJ2-3 | .
TGTGCCAGCAGCTTATGGACGGGGACTCTGCAAGAGACCCAGTACTTC | CASSLWTGTLQETQYF | TRBV7-9 | many | TRBJ2-5 | .
TGTGCCAGCAGTGCCCTACTTAACTATGGCTACACCTTC | CASSALLNYGYTF | TRBV25-1 | many | TRBJ1-2 | .
TGCGCCAGCAGCTTGGAGAGGGTGAACACTGAAGCTTTCTTT | CASSLERVNTEAFF | TRBV5-1 | few | TRBJ1-1 | .
TGTGCCAGCAGAATACCCCTCCGGGACCGCCCCCGCTACACCTTC | CASRIPLRDRPRYTF | TRBV6-5 | many | TRBJ1-2 | .
TGTGCCACCAGCAGAGGCGTAGAGATTCAGTACTTC | CATSRGVEIQYF | TRBV15 | many | TRBJ2-4 | .
TGTGCCAGCTCACCACAGGACAGCTATGGCTACACCTTC | CASSPQDSYGYTF | TRBV18 | many | TRBJ1-2 | .
TGTGCCAGCAGCCCTCAGCCCGTGTCGCTCTATGGCTACACCTTC | CASSPQPVSLYGYTF | TRBV12-3/TRBV12-4 | many | TRBJ1-2 | .
TGTGCCAGCAGCGTGGACCCGGGGCTGGGGGAGACCCAGTACTTC | CASSVDPGLGETQYF | TRBV9 | many | TRBJ2-5 | .
TGTGCCAGCGGGCAAAGCGGGAGCGGTTACGAGCAGTACTTC | CASGQSGSGYEQYF | TRBV6-1 | . | TRBJ2-7 | TRBD2
TGTGCCAGCAGTGGGACTAGCGGGTTCCACAATGAGCAGTTCTTC | CASSGTSGFHNEQFF | TRBV12-3/TRBV12-4 | . | TRBJ2-1 | TRBD2
TGTGCCAGCTCACCCCGAACCGGGGAGGCCACTGAAGCTTTCTTT | CASSPRTGEATEAFF | TRBV18 | many | TRBJ1-1 | .
TGTGCCAGCAGTTACTCGGTACAGGGAGGGACTGAAGCTTTCTTT | CASSYSVQGGTEAFF | TRBV6-5 | many | TRBJ1-1 | .
TGTGCCAGCAGTTCCCTCCTTGGAGCGGCTTACTACGAGCAGTACTTC | CASSSLLGAAYYEQYF | TRBV27 | many | TRBJ2-7 | .
TGTGCCTGGAGTTCGGTTTGGGCAGAGCAGTACTTC | CAWSSVWAEQYF | TRBV30 | many | TRBJ2-7 | .
TGCGCCAGCAGCCCTACAGAGATCGACGAGCAGTACTTC | CASSPTEIDEQYF | TRBV4-1 | many | TRBJ2-7 | .